The rows below give T cell receptor beta chains drawn from one sample of a study of beta chain features in type 1 diabetes. The assay was immunoSEQ multiplex PCR, and TCRdb's table has in-frame clones only and misses some. The top ten clones hold 1% of a sample with around 300,000 clones, about 8% of them seen once. Sequencing was carried out using central memory CD4+ T cells from blood. Source of these receptors: a woman aged 18-29 years in good health. The CDR3 runs from the conserved cysteine through the conserved F or W. Each record gives: CDR3 DNA, CDR3 protein, J gene, D gene, V gene, clone size, CDR3 length. A D gene is named only where the DNA matches it firmly. Size values are once, few and many counts, or a class for expanded clones, and some rows have none.

CDR3 DNA: TGTGCCAGCAGTCGACAGCCCAAAAACATTCAGTACTTC
CDR3 protein: CASSRQPKNIQYF
J gene: TRBJ2-4
D gene: -
V gene: TRBV28
clone size: -
CDR3 length: 13

CDR3 DNA: TGTGCCAGCAGTCAGGGAAGAAAAGCTTTCTTT
CDR3 protein: CASSQGRKAFF
J gene: TRBJ1-1
D gene: -
V gene: TRBV25-1
clone size: -
CDR3 length: 11

CDR3 DNA: TGCAGCGCCACCTTATCACTGAACACCGGGGAGCTGTTTTTT
CDR3 protein: CSATLSLNTGELFF
J gene: TRBJ2-2
D gene: -
V gene: TRBV29-1
clone size: -
CDR3 length: 14

CDR3 DNA: TGTGCCAGCGGATGGGACAGGGACGGCGATAACTATGGCTACACCTTC
CDR3 protein: CASGWDRDGDNYGYTF
J gene: TRBJ1-2
D gene: TRBD1
V gene: TRBV28
clone size: many
CDR3 length: 16

CDR3 DNA: TGTGCCACCAGCAAGGATTTTTCCAATGAGCAGTTCTTC
CDR3 protein: CATSKDFSNEQFF
J gene: TRBJ2-1
D gene: -
V gene: TRBV15
clone size: few
CDR3 length: 13

CDR3 DNA: TGTGCCATCAGTGTTCAGGACTACGAGCAGTACTTC
CDR3 protein: CAISVQDYEQYF
J gene: TRBJ2-7
D gene: -
V gene: TRBV10-3
clone size: few
CDR3 length: 12

CDR3 DNA: TGCGCCAGCAGCCAAGATTGGGGGGATGAGCAGTTCTTC
CDR3 protein: CASSQDWGDEQFF
J gene: TRBJ2-1
D gene: -
V gene: TRBV4-3
clone size: -
CDR3 length: 13

CDR3 DNA: TGTGCCAGCAGCTTAGTGACTGACAATGAGCAGTTCTTC
CDR3 protein: CASSLVTDNEQFF
J gene: TRBJ2-1
D gene: -
V gene: TRBV7-9
clone size: few
CDR3 length: 13

CDR3 DNA: TGTGCCAGCAGCCCCGGTCAGGGGGTTCGGCCCCAGCATTTT
CDR3 protein: CASSPGQGVRPQHF
J gene: TRBJ1-5
D gene: TRBD1
V gene: TRBV2
clone size: -
CDR3 length: 14

CDR3 DNA: TGTGCCAGTAGGTTGGACAGATTGAACACTGAAGCTTTCTTT
CDR3 protein: CASRLDRLNTEAFF
J gene: TRBJ1-1
D gene: -
V gene: TRBV19
clone size: few
CDR3 length: 14

CDR3 DNA: TGTGCCAGTAACAAAGCAGGGGCGGCTAATGAAAAACTGTTTTTT
CDR3 protein: CASNKAGAANEKLFF
J gene: TRBJ1-4
D gene: -
V gene: TRBV19
clone size: -
CDR3 length: 15

CDR3 DNA: TGTGCCAGCAGCTTAGTTTCGACTAGCGGGGGGTATGAGCAGTTCTTC
CDR3 protein: CASSLVSTSGGYEQFF
J gene: TRBJ2-1
D gene: TRBD2
V gene: TRBV7-2
clone size: many
CDR3 length: 16

CDR3 DNA: TGTGCCAGCAGCTCGACAGTACAGGGAAACATTCAGTACTTC
CDR3 protein: CASSSTVQGNIQYF
J gene: TRBJ2-4
D gene: -
V gene: TRBV7-2
clone size: many
CDR3 length: 14

CDR3 DNA: TGCAGTGCCGGCCGGATATCACCCCTCCACTTT
CDR3 protein: CSAGRISPLHF
J gene: TRBJ1-6
D gene: -
V gene: TRBV20-1
clone size: few
CDR3 length: 11

CDR3 DNA: TGTGCCACGACGTTGTGGGACACCAGTGAAGCTTTCTTT
CDR3 protein: CATTLWDTSEAFF
J gene: TRBJ1-1
D gene: -
V gene: TRBV4-2
clone size: -
CDR3 length: 13